The 27 T cell receptor beta chains in this list originate from one sample, sequenced in a study of control samples from healthy donors and cancer patients. Data came from immunoSEQ multiplex PCR; TCRdb stores just in-frame clones and leaves some out. Here the sample spans about 120,000 clones, around 92% being singletons. Input material: blood. All receptors derive from a man over 45 in good health.

The chain combines TRBV10-3 with TRBJ1-3; TRBD1 agrees at 9 bases. Per the germline V gene, CDR1 is ENHRY and CDR2 is SYGVKD. The ends lost 2 bases at V and 4 bases at J; junction bases unmatched: 3. This CDR3 is 15 amino acids long. CDR3 protein: CAISEGDRGGNTIYF. Here the CDR3 DNA reads TGTGCCATCAGTGAGGGCGACAGGGGGGGAAACACCATATATTTT.

The V and J genes are TRBV5-1 and TRBJ2-2; tentative D call: TRBD1 (5 bases). V lost 0 bases to trimming and J lost 1 base, with 13 bases between them. CDR3 size: 17 residues. Germline CDR1 reads SGHRS; CDR2 reads YFSETQ. This chain's CDR3 is CASSLGLKQVNTGELFF. The CDR3 nucleotides read TGCGCCAGCAGCTTGGGACTGAAACAGGTGAACACCGGGGAGCTGTTTTTT.

This sequence joins TRBV2 and TRBJ1-2; D call uncertain. Trimming shortened V by 7 bases and J by 2 bases, and 17 bases separated the two germline ends. Germline CDR1 SNHLY, CDR2 FYNNEI. The CDR3 spans 15 residues. CDR3 sequence: CASTLKPASNYGYTF. As DNA, the CDR3 is TGTGCCAGCACCCTCAAGCCCGCAAGCAACTATGGCTACACCTTC. Looking up the rest from reference TRBV2 and TRBJ1-2 gives the full variable domain: EPEVTQTPSHQVTQMGQEVILRCVPISNHLYFYWYRQILGQKVEFLVSFYNNEISEKSEIFDDQFSVERPDGSNFTLKIRSTKLEDSAMYFCASTLKPASNYGYTFGSGTRLTVV.

The genes are TRBV19 and TRBJ1-1; 7 bases are a match to TRBD1. The CDR3 has 16 residues. Per germline, CDR1 LNHDA and CDR2 SQIVND (reference sequence). V gave up 8 bases and J gave up 0 bases; unmatched junction bases: 12. The CDR3 DNA follows: TGTGCCAGTCAGGGATCCCCGGGACAGATGAACACTGAAGCTTTCTTT. Protein: CASQGSPGQMNTEAFF.

This clone was counted only a few times. The chain has TRBV5-1 and TRBJ2-3; TRBD2 agrees at 7 bases. Germline lookup yields CDR1 SGHRS and CDR2 YFSETQ. Trimming at V came to 3 bases and at J to 2 bases, leaving 3 bases not matched to a gene. This CDR3 is built from 14 residues. The CDR3 here is CASSSAGYTDTQYF. In DNA form, the CDR3 reads TGCGCCAGCAGCTCAGCGGGGTACACAGATACGCAGTATTTT. Supplemented by reference TRBV5-1 and TRBJ2-3, the full variable domain reads KAGVTQTPRYLIKTRGQQVTLSCSPISGHRSVSWYQQTPGQGLQFLFEYFSETQRNKGNFPGRFSGRQFSNSRSEMNVSTLELGDSALYLCASSSAGYTDTQYFGPGTRLTVL.

This sequence joins TRBV9 and TRBJ2-2, with D possibly being TRBD1 (6 bases). Germline V gene sequence: CDR1 SGDLS, CDR2 YYNGEE. The V gene lost 4 bases and the J gene lost 1 base, with 14 bases spanning the gap. This CDR3 is 16 amino acids long. The CDR3 region has the DNA TGTGCCAGCAGCCCCATGTCAGGGGAGAACACCGGGGAGCTGTTTTTT. This gives the protein CASSPMSGENTGELFF.

This chain links TRBV6-5 with TRBJ2-3; no definite D call. The CDR3 extends over 15 amino acids. Germline V gene sequence: CDR1 MNHEY, CDR2 SVGAGI. V gave up 4 bases and J gave up 2 bases, with 13 bases separating them. The CDR3 loop is CASSLTDHLTDTQYF. DNA of the CDR3: TGTGCCAGCAGTTTAACGGACCACCTCACAGATACGCAGTATTTT.

The chain uses TRBV25-1 and TRBJ2-5; tentatively, D is TRBD1 (6 bases). The CDR3 contains 13 residues. V was shortened by 5 bases and J by 4 bases, with 11 bases between the two germline ends. Per the germline V gene, CDR1 is MGHDK and CDR2 is SYGVNS. The CDR3, as DNA: TGTGCCAGCAGTCAGGGGAAAGCAGAGACCCAGTACTTC. Protein: CASSQGKAETQYF.

The table lists this clone with a count of one. The CDR3 loop is CASSDWAGGGGLQPQHF. CDR3 nucleotide sequence: TGTGCCAGCAGTGATTGGGCAGGGGGCGGTGGTCTTCAGCCCCAGCATTTT. This sequence joins TRBV6-1 and TRBJ1-5, with 8 bases identical to TRBD1. The CDR3 consists of 17 residues. Germline V gives CDR1 MNHNS, CDR2 SASEGT. Germline trimming cut 3 bases from V and 6 bases from J; bases unmatched to any gene: 13.

The CDR3 spells CASSSDRGNTEAFF. The CDR3 region has the DNA TGTGCCAGCAGCTCAGACAGGGGGAACACTGAAGCTTTCTTT. The chain uses TRBV7-8 and TRBJ1-1, with TRBD1 matching 8 bases. Germline V lookup: CDR1 SGHVS, CDR2 FQNEAQ. J lost 1 base, V lost 4 bases, and 2 bases had no gene match. The CDR3 covers 14 residues.

The gene calls are TRBV6-6 and TRBJ1-2, with D possibly TRBD1 on 5 matching bases. Trimming removed 4 bases at V and 3 bases at J, with 15 bases between. The CDR3 is 15 residues long. Germline assignment: CDR1 MNHNY and CDR2 SVGAGI (reference sequence). The CDR3 spells CASSFLTGGDYGYTF. The CDR3 nucleotides read TGTGCCAGCAGTTTCCTGACGGGGGGGGACTATGGCTACACCTTC.

This sequence joins TRBV29-1 and TRBJ2-1; D not certain. Germline CDR1 SQVTM, CDR2 ANQGSEA. The CDR3 is 11 amino acids. Trimming cost V 6 bases and J 8 bases, with 11 bases left between them. The CDR3 region has the DNA TGCAGCGTGGTTCGTAGGGATGAGCAGTTCTTC. It encodes CSVVRRDEQFF.

The chain combines TRBV5-1 with TRBJ2-7, with D unclear. V was clipped by 4 bases and J by 4 bases, with 15 bases between them. The CDR3 is 14 residues long. The germline gives CDR1 SGHRS, CDR2 YFSETQ. As DNA, the CDR3 is TGCGCCAGCAGCAACGGAGAAGCCAAATACGAGCAGTACTTC. Its protein is CASSNGEAKYEQYF.

The chain combines TRBV5-1 with TRBJ1-2; 7 bases align to TRBD1. The ends lost 3 bases at V and 2 bases at J; junction bases unmatched: 4. The germline V gene has CDR1 SGHRS and CDR2 YFSETQ. This CDR3 has 14 residues. The CDR3 loop is CASSSQGENYGYTF. The CDR3 coding sequence is TGCGCCAGCAGCTCCCAGGGGGAAAACTATGGCTACACCTTC.

The chain recombines TRBV11-3 with TRBJ2-1; TRBD2 matches 8 bases. Germline values: CDR1 SGHNT, CDR2 YENEEA. The CDR3 length is 14 residues. Trimming removed 2 bases from V and 3 bases from J; junction bases left unmatched: 0. The CDR3 sequence is CASSLSGSYNEQFF. The CDR3 coding sequence is TGTGCCAGCAGCTTAAGCGGGAGCTACAATGAGCAGTTCTTC.

The J gene is TRBJ2-5, the V gene TRBV11-3, with 12 nucleotides matching TRBD2. V lost 5 bases to trimming and J lost 4 bases; unmatched junction nucleotides: 5. The germline V gene encodes CDR1 SGHNT and CDR2 YENEEA. This CDR3 has 15 amino acids. The CDR3 DNA follows: TGTGCCAGCAGCCCTAGCGGGGGGGCCCTAGAGACCCAGTACTTC. Translated, it gives CASSPSGGALETQYF.

This chain links TRBV3-1 (or the pseudogene TRBV3-2) with TRBJ1-4; 7 nucleotides match TRBD1. V was clipped by 4 bases and J by 8 bases; unmatched bases: 4. The CDR3 is made up of 13 amino acids. Germline loops: CDR1 LGHDT, CDR2 YNNKEL (reference sequence). This CDR3 is CASSLGGREKLFF. In nucleotides, the CDR3 is TGTGCCAGCAGCCTAGGGGGCCGGGAAAAACTGTTTTTT.

The chain links TRBV21-1 to TRBJ1-3; TRBD1, the table's D call, lacks a check against the DNA. TRBV21-1 has pseudogene status. The CDR3 extends over 16 amino acids. The CDR3 here is CASSRGGGKTGNTIYF. The CDR3 DNA follows: TGTGCCAGCAGCCGAGGGGGCGGAAAGACTGGAAACACCATATATTTT.

The chain recombines TRBV9 with TRBJ2-2; 11 bases are shared with TRBD1. Germline V gene lookup returns CDR1 SGDLS and CDR2 YYNGEE. J lost 5 bases, V lost 3 bases, and 6 bases had no gene match. The CDR3 length is 16 residues. As DNA, the CDR3 is TGTGCCAGCAGCGCTCCCGGGACAGGGGGGACCGGGGAGCTGTTTTTT. It codes for CASSAPGTGGTGELFF.

V and J are TRBV18 and TRBJ2-7, with 8 bases matching TRBD1. V dropped 6 bases and J dropped 3; count of bases not matched to a gene: 10. CDR1 and CDR2 from the germline V gene are KGHSH and LQKENI. The CDR3 is 15 amino acids. The CDR3 sequence: CASSQGQGLNYEQYF. The DNA for the CDR3 is TGTGCCAGCTCCCAAGGACAGGGATTAAACTACGAGCAGTACTTC.

The chain couples TRBV19 to TRBJ1-3; a possible D gene is TRBD1 (6 bases). The CDR3 extends over 19 amino acids. The germline V gene has CDR1 LNHDA and CDR2 SQIVND (reference sequence). Trimming pared 4 bases from V and 0 bases from J, leaving 22 bases between. CDR3 sequence (DNA): TGTGCCAGTAGTACCTTCCGGACAGATTCTTCGACCTCTGGAAACACCATATATTTT. Translation: CASSTFRTDSSTSGNTIYF.

The rearrangement joins TRBV4-3 to TRBJ2-5, with 7 bases identical to TRBD1. The CDR3 runs to 15 residues. The germline V gene has CDR1 LGHNA and CDR2 YSLEER. The V and J ends lost 0 bases and 2 bases, in that order; junction bases with no gene match: 3. This CDR3 is CASSQDRGFQETQYF. The CDR3 bases are TGCGCCAGCAGCCAAGACAGGGGGTTTCAAGAGACCCAGTACTTC.

The chain uses TRBV6-6 and TRBJ1-5; D gene unclear. The germline gives CDR1 MNHNY, CDR2 SVGAGI (reference sequence). V was clipped by 6 bases and J by 4 bases, with 13 bases between them. The CDR3 consists of 14 residues. The CDR3 nucleotides read TGTGCCAGCAGCAAAGGATCCGAGAATCAGCCCCAGCATTTT. This gives the protein CASSKGSENQPQHF.

The chain links TRBV2 to TRBJ1-2; 10 nucleotides agree with TRBD1. This CDR3 spans 14 amino acids. Germline assignment: CDR1 SNHLY and CDR2 FYNNEI. J lost 5 bases, V lost 4 bases, and 4 bases had no gene match. This CDR3 reads CASSGQGAGYGYTF. The CDR3, as DNA: TGTGCCAGCAGTGGACAGGGGGCGGGTTATGGCTACACCTTC.

The chain is built from TRBV9 and TRBJ2-1; weak D call: TRBD2 (7 bases). CDR1 and CDR2 from the germline V gene are SGDLS and YYNGEE. V lost 0 bases, J lost 6 bases, and 10 bases lay in between. The CDR3 extends over 14 amino acids. Here the CDR3 DNA reads TGTGCCAGCAGCGTAGGTGGGGGGGCCAATGAGCAGTTCTTC. Encoded protein: CASSVGGGANEQFF.

The table lists this clone with a count of one. The V call is TRBV5-1, the J call TRBJ1-1; unclear D gene. CDR3 length: 15 residues. Trimming removed 2 bases at V and 4 bases at J, with 15 bases between. The germline gives CDR1 SGHRS, CDR2 YFSETQ. CDR3: CASSFEHGGSTEAFF. The DNA of the CDR3 is TGCGCCAGCAGCTTCGAACACGGAGGAAGCACTGAAGCTTTCTTT.

About this clone: Distinct nucleotide sequences in the sample also encode this CDR3. The chain's CDR3 is CASSQESVLVTQYF. The CDR3 region has the DNA TGTGCCAGCAGCCAAGAGTCCGTCTTGGTGACCCAGTACTTC. The rearrangement links TRBV14 to TRBJ2-5; D gene unclear. This CDR3 contains 14 residues. The germline CDR1 and CDR2 sequences are SGHDN and FVKESK. V was pared by 0 bases and J by 7 bases, with 12 bases between.